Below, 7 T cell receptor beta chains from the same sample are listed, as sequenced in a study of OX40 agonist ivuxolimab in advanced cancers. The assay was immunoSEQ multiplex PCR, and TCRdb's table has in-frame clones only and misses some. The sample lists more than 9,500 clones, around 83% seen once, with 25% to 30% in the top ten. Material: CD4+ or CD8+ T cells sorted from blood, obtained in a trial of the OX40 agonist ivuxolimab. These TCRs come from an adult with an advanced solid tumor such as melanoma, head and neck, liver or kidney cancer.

The CDR3: CASSTTSGGLYEQYF. Here the CDR3 DNA reads TGTGCCAGCAGCACGACTAGCGGGGGGCTCTACGAGCAGTACTTC. The V and J genes are TRBV7-9 and TRBJ2-7; 13 bases match TRBD2. The CDR3 is 15 residues long. V was pared by 5 bases and J by 3 bases, with 4 bases of the junction left unmatched. In germline, CDR1 is SEHNR, CDR2 FQNEAQ (reference sequence).

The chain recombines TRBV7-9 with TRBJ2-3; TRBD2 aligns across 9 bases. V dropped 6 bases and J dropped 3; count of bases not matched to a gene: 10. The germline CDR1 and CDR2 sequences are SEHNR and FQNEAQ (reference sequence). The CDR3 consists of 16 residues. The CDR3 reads CASSLLAGVTTDTQYF. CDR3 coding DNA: TGTGCCAGCAGTTTATTAGCGGGAGTTACTACAGATACGCAGTATTTT.

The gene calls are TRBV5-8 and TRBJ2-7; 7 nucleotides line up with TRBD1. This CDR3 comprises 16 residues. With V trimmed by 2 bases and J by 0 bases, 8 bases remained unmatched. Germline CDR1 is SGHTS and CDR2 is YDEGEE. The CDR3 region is CASSLPGQESSYEQYF. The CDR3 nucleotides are TGTGCCAGCAGCTTACCCGGACAGGAGAGCTCCTACGAGCAGTACTTC. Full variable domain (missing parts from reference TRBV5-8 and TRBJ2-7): EAGVTQSPTHLIKTRGQQATLRCSPISGHTSVYWYQQALGLGLQFLLWYDEGEERNRGNFPPRFSGRQFPNYSSELNVNALELEDSALYLCASSLPGQESSYEQYFGPGTRLTVT.

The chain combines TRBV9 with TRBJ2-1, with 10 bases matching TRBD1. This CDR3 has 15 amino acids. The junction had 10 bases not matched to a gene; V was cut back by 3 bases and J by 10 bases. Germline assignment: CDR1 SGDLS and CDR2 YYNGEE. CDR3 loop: CASSAPGQGPWEQFF. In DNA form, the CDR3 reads TGTGCCAGCAGCGCCCCGGGACAGGGGCCTTGGGAGCAGTTCTTC.

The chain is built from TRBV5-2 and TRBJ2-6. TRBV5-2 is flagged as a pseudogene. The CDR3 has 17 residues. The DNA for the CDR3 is TGTGCCAGCAATCGTTTTAGTACACAAAGTCGGGCCAACGTCCTGACTTTC. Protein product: CASNRFSTQSRANVLTF.

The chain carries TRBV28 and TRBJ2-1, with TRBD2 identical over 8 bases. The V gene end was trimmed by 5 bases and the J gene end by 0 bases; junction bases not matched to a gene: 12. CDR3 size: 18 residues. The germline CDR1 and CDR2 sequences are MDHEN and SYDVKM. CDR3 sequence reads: CASSPLGIAGSSYNEQFF. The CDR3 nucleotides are TGTGCCAGCAGTCCCCTGGGGATAGCGGGGAGCTCCTACAATGAGCAGTTCTTC.

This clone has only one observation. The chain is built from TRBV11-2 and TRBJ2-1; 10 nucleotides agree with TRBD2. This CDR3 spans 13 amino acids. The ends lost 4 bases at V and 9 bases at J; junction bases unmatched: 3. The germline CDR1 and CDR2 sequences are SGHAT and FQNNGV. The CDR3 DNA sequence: TGTGCCAGCAGCTGGGGGACTAGCGTTGAGCAGTTCTTC. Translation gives CASSWGTSVEQFF.